The rows below give T cell receptor beta chains drawn from one sample of a study of T-cell memory formation after mild COVID-19. TCRdb re-called the 5' RACE reads through MiXCR, storing one row per CDR3 protein. The sample gives some 350,000 distinct CDR3 sequences, 13% of which show up once; 20% to 25% is in the top ten. The material sequenced was PBMCs or a T cell subset sorted from them (not recorded which). The receptors originated from a man aged 18 to 29 who had mild COVID-19 (a few samples of this study predate the infection). Cell type and time point are not known. Both conserved end residues are trimmed from each CDR3. Each record gives: CDR3 protein, V gene, J gene, D gene. A D gene is named only where the DNA matches it firmly.

CDR3: SVEGEAVRNTQY
V: TRBV29-1
J: TRBJ2-3
D: -

CDR3: ASSREGPHTGELF
V: TRBV12-3/TRBV12-4
J: TRBJ2-2
D: -

CDR3: ASSFADTQY
V: TRBV5-1
J: TRBJ2-3
D: -

CDR3: ASSPLAGGLTDTQY
V: TRBV18
J: TRBJ2-3
D: TRBD2

CDR3: ASSQDFGYSPLH
V: TRBV4-3
J: TRBJ1-6
D: -

CDR3: ASGLRQVSTDTQY
V: TRBV12-5
J: TRBJ2-3
D: -

CDR3: AIARGPETQY
V: TRBV10-3
J: TRBJ2-5
D: -

CDR3: ASSQVSGWGQETQY
V: TRBV3-1
J: TRBJ2-5
D: -

CDR3: ASSPLRGRQLNYGYT
V: TRBV12-3/TRBV12-4
J: TRBJ1-2
D: -

CDR3: ASSRTSGGPYEQY
V: TRBV7-2
J: TRBJ2-7
D: TRBD2

CDR3: ATSDTRGNQPQH
V: TRBV15
J: TRBJ1-5
D: -

CDR3: ASSSLPGTGELF
V: TRBV7-9
J: TRBJ2-2
D: -

CDR3: SAREGQLEQF
V: TRBV20-1
J: TRBJ2-1
D: TRBD1